Shown below are 25 T cell receptor beta chains from a single sample sequenced in a study of blood T cell repertoires in COVID-19. Repertoires were generated with immunoSEQ multiplex PCR, while TCRdb's copy carries only in-frame clones and drops some. The data hold about 130,000 clones, with around 85% observed a single time. The material sequenced was peripheral blood. The receptors come from a woman in her forties or fifties with acute or convalescent COVID-19.

The CDR3 protein is CATSRDYAGTEAFF. CDR3 nucleotides: TGTGCCACCAGCAGAGATTACGCCGGTACTGAAGCTTTCTTT. V is TRBV15 and J is TRBJ1-1; D unresolved. Germline CDR1 reads LNHNV; CDR2 reads YYDKDF (reference sequence). CDR3 length equals 14 residues. Trimming pared 0 bases from V and 5 bases from J, leaving 10 bases between.

The chain carries TRBV4-1 and TRBJ1-2; the match to TRBD1 covers 7 bases. J gave up 0 bases and V 2 bases, and 15 bases lay outside the gene matches. The germline CDR1 and CDR2 sequences are MGHRA and YSYEKL. The CDR3 spans 19 residues. The CDR3 nucleotides are TGCGCCAGCAGCCAACCAACAACAGGGGTCGACGTAGCTAACTATGGCTACACCTTC. Its translation is CASSQPTTGVDVANYGYTF.

This clone came up many times. V usage is TRBV3-1 (or the pseudogene TRBV3-2) and J usage is TRBJ2-3; TRBD2 agrees at 10 bases. J gave up 2 bases and V 4 bases, and 6 bases lay outside the gene matches. Germline V gives CDR1 LGHDT, CDR2 YNNKEL (reference sequence). The CDR3 sequence is 16 residues long. DNA of the CDR3: TGTGCCAGCAGCCGTCCTAGCGGGGGAATCACAGATACGCAGTATTTT. Translated, it gives CASSRPSGGITDTQYF.

This clone is a singleton in its sample. This chain uses TRBV12-3 or TRBV12-4 with TRBJ1-1; possible D gene TRBD1, 5 bases. This CDR3 contains 13 residues. The V end lost 2 bases, the J end lost 4 bases, and 8 bases lay between the germline ends. The CDR3 DNA reads as TGTGCCAGCAGTTTACGGGGGAGCACTGAAGCTTTCTTT. Protein: CASSLRGSTEAFF.

The V call is TRBV11-3, the J call TRBJ2-3; D possibly corresponds to TRBD1 (5 bases). This CDR3 contains 14 residues. CDR1 and CDR2 (germline): SGHNT, YENEEA. V was clipped by 0 bases and J by 6 bases, with 10 bases between them. CDR3 coding DNA: TGTGCCAGCAGCTTAGAAAGGGGAAGGGATACGCAGTATTTT. Translating it yields CASSLERGRDTQYF.

The chain links TRBV5-1 to TRBJ2-7; possibly TRBD1 for D (6 bases). This CDR3 region has 14 residues. Germline lookup yields CDR1 SGHRS and CDR2 YFSETQ. The germline V and J ends were trimmed by 4 bases and 3 bases, with 14 bases remaining between them. CDR3 in amino acids: CASSVLDRIYEQYF. CDR3 nucleotides: TGCGCCAGCAGCGTCCTTGACAGGATCTACGAGCAGTACTTC.

V is TRBV9 and J is TRBJ2-1; 10 nucleotides match TRBD2. This CDR3 has 15 residues. The junction had 5 bases not matched to a gene; V was cut back by 4 bases and J by 4 bases. Germline-derived CDR1 and CDR2 are SGDLS and YYNGEE. CDR3 DNA sequence: TGTGCCAGCAGCACCCCTAGCGGGGGTTACAATGAGCAGTTCTTC. Its protein is CASSTPSGGYNEQFF.

The rearrangement joins TRBV19 to TRBJ2-3, with 9 bases matching TRBD2. Germline trimming cut 6 bases from V and 0 bases from J; bases unmatched to any gene: 4. CDR3 size: 15 residues. CDR1 is LNHDA, CDR2 SQIVND, per germline (reference sequence). CDR3 region: CASSPTSGSTDTQYF. DNA for the CDR3: TGTGCCAGTAGCCCGACTAGCGGAAGCACAGATACGCAGTATTTT. The full variable domain, in which reference TRBV19 and TRBJ2-3 provide the parts outside the CDR3, is DGGITQSPKYLFRKEGQNVTLSCEQNLNHDAMYWYRQDPGQGLRLIYYSQIVNDFQKGDIAEGYSVSREKKESFPLTVTSAQKNPTAFYLCASSPTSGSTDTQYFGPGTRLTVL.

The chain uses TRBV19 and TRBJ2-1; 8 nucleotides match TRBD1. The germline V gene encodes CDR1 LNHDA and CDR2 SQIVND (reference sequence). The CDR3 is made up of 14 amino acids. V lost 1 base, J lost 9 bases, and 5 bases stayed unmatched. The CDR3 here is CASSIVQGAPEQFF. The CDR3 DNA reads TGTGCCAGTAGTATAGTTCAGGGGGCGCCTGAGCAGTTCTTC.

The chain has TRBV4-1 and TRBJ1-4; 8 bases are a match to TRBD1. The trim removed 1 base at V and 8 bases at J, leaving 0 bases unmatched. CDR3 size: 13 residues. Germline V lookup: CDR1 MGHRA, CDR2 YSYEKL. Written as DNA, the CDR3 is TGCGCCAGCAGCCAAGGGACAGGGGAAAAACTGTTTTTT. It specifies CASSQGTGEKLFF.

The J gene is TRBJ2-3, the V gene TRBV3-1 (or the pseudogene TRBV3-2), with TRBD1 identical over 10 bases. The junction had 14 bases not matched to a gene; V was cut back by 9 bases and J by 5 bases. Germline lookup yields CDR1 LGHDT and CDR2 YNNKEL (reference sequence). The CDR3 has 16 residues. CDR3 amino acids: CASQIWTGGSIDTQYF. CDR3 coding DNA: TGTGCCAGTCAAATTTGGACAGGGGGAAGTATAGATACGCAGTATTTT.

This clone was seen only once. The DNA of the CDR3 is TGTGCCAGCAGCCAACAGGGCTATAATTCACCCCTCCACTTT. This translates into CASSQQGYNSPLHF. V and J are TRBV3-1 (or the pseudogene TRBV3-2) and TRBJ1-6; D perhaps matches TRBD1 (5 bases). The germline V and J ends were trimmed by 2 bases and 3 bases, with 5 bases remaining between them. This CDR3 is 14 amino acids long. Germline assignment: CDR1 LGHDT and CDR2 YNNKEL (reference sequence).

The V and J genes are TRBV4-1 and TRBJ1-2, with D perhaps TRBD1 (6 bases). V lost 0 bases and J 6 bases, leaving 14 bases between the germline ends. This CDR3 has 15 amino acids. The germline V gene has CDR1 MGHRA and CDR2 YSYEKL. The CDR3 nucleotides are TGCGCCAGCAGCCAAGATAGAACAGGGTGGGATGGCTACACCTTC. Amino acid sequence: CASSQDRTGWDGYTF.

The chain joins TRBV5-1 to TRBJ2-2; D might be TRBD2 (5 bases). The CDR3 contains 14 residues. V lost 5 bases to trimming and J lost 1 base, with 9 bases between them. Germline values: CDR1 SGHRS, CDR2 YFSETQ. In nucleotides, the CDR3 is TGCGCCAGCAGGGGAGTGGGGAACACCGGGGAGCTGTTTTTT. Encoded protein: CASRGVGNTGELFF.

This clone showed up just a few times. The J gene is TRBJ1-4, the V gene TRBV6-5; D unresolved. The CDR3 extends over 13 amino acids. The V and J ends lost 4 bases and 4 bases respectively, with 7 bases between them. Germline V gene data show CDR1 as MNHEY and CDR2 as SVGAGI. For the CDR3, the DNA is TGTGCCAGCAGTTGGCAGGATAATGAAAAACTGTTTTTT. Translating it yields CASSWQDNEKLFF.

The CDR3 bases are TGTGCCAGCAGCCCCTTCCTCCAGGGGGCAAATAATTCACCCCTCCACTTT. It translates to CASSPFLQGANNSPLHF. The rearrangement joins TRBV27 to TRBJ1-6; 8 positions match TRBD1. J gave up 5 bases and V 6 bases, and 12 bases lay outside the gene matches. Per germline, CDR1 MNHEY and CDR2 SMNVEV (reference sequence). The CDR3 totals 17 residues.

The rearrangement links TRBV5-1 to TRBJ1-1; D gene uncertain. Germline V gene lookup returns CDR1 SGHRS and CDR2 YFSETQ. This CDR3 spans 16 amino acids. The V end was cut by 4 bases, the J end by 0 bases, with 16 bases between. CDR3 region: CASSPSQAPLNTEAFF. The CDR3 DNA sequence: TGCGCCAGCAGCCCCTCCCAGGCTCCTTTGAACACTGAAGCTTTCTTT.

The chain carries TRBV6-5 and TRBJ1-2; 8 positions agree with TRBD1. Trimming at V came to 6 bases and at J to 8 bases, leaving 8 bases not matched to a gene. The CDR3 has 13 amino acids. In germline, CDR1 is MNHEY, CDR2 SVGAGI. The CDR3 is CASSLGQGDGYTF. CDR3 coding DNA: TGTGCCAGCAGCTTAGGACAGGGAGACGGCTACACCTTC.

V and J are TRBV6-5 and TRBJ1-5, with 8 bases lining up with TRBD1. The CDR3 is 15 residues long. V shed 5 bases, J shed 5 bases, and the junction held 8 bases outside the gene matches. Germline lookup yields CDR1 MNHEY and CDR2 SVGAGI. Here the CDR3 reads CASSKTGGWDQPQHF. DNA for the CDR3: TGTGCCAGCAGTAAAACAGGGGGATGGGATCAGCCCCAGCATTTT.

The gene calls are TRBV9 and TRBJ2-3, with D perhaps TRBD1 (5 bases). The CDR3 has 14 amino acids. Germline V CDR1 and CDR2: SGDLS, YYNGEE. V lost 2 bases to trimming and J lost 3 bases, with 10 bases between them. The CDR3 loop is CASSVRASTDTQYF. The CDR3 DNA follows: TGTGCCAGCAGCGTCAGGGCTTCAACAGATACGCAGTATTTT.

This clone has only one observation. The chain employs TRBV10-1 and TRBJ2-1, with D possibly TRBD2 on 5 matching bases. Germline V gene data show CDR1 as WNHNN and CDR2 as SYGVQD (reference sequence). V lost 3 bases and J lost 0, with 21 bases in between. The CDR3 contains 19 residues. Here the CDR3 reads CASSDSGLTSIFSYNEQFF. As DNA, the CDR3 is TGCGCCAGCAGTGATTCAGGACTGACCTCGATCTTCTCCTACAATGAGCAGTTCTTC.

The V gene is TRBV28, the J gene TRBJ1-2, with 7 bases identical to TRBD1. J was trimmed by 4 bases and V by 6 bases; bases with no gene match: 11. This CDR3 contains 15 residues. The germline V gene encodes CDR1 MDHEN and CDR2 SYDVKM. CDR3 residues: CASSPETTGIYGYTF. DNA of the CDR3: TGTGCCAGCAGCCCCGAAACGACAGGGATCTATGGCTACACCTTC.

This rearrangement joins TRBV9 to TRBJ1-4; D gene ambiguous. Trimming took off 4 bases at V and 0 bases at J, with 10 bases between the two ends. Per the germline V gene, CDR1 is SGDLS and CDR2 is YYNGEE. CDR3 length: 15 amino acids. The DNA of the CDR3 is TGTGCCAGCAGCAGATGGGAGTCAACTAATGAAAAACTGTTTTTT. Residues: CASSRWESTNEKLFF.

The chain recombines TRBV10-3 with TRBJ1-1; TRBD1 agrees at 10 bases. The germline V gene has CDR1 ENHRY and CDR2 SYGVKD. The V and J ends lost 6 bases and 3 bases, in that order; junction bases with no gene match: 7. This CDR3 is built from 15 residues. The CDR3 DNA reads TGTGCCATCAGCCGACAGGGGGCCTGGGACACTGAAGCTTTCTTT. Residues: CAISRQGAWDTEAFF.

The chain joins TRBV6-6 to TRBJ1-2; tentative D call: TRBD1 (6 bases). The CDR3 is made up of 13 amino acids. Trimming removed 10 bases at V and 3 bases at J, with 15 bases between. CDR1 MNHNY and CDR2 SVGAGI come from the germline V gene (reference sequence). CDR3 sequence (DNA): TGTGCCAAAAGCAGGGGACGTGACTATGGCTACACCTTC. It codes for CAKSRGRDYGYTF.